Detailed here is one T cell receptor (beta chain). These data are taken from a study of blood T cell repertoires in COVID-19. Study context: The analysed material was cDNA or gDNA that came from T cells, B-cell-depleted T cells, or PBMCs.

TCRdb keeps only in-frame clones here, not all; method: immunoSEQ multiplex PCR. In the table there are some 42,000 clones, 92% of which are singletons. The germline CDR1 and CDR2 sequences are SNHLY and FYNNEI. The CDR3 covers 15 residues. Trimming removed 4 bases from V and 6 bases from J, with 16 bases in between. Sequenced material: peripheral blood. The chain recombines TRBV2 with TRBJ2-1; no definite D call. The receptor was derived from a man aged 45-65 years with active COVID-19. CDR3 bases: TGTGCCAGCAGTGGGGCTGCGCGCTCACGCAATGAGCAGTTCTTC. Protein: CASSGAARSRNEQFF.